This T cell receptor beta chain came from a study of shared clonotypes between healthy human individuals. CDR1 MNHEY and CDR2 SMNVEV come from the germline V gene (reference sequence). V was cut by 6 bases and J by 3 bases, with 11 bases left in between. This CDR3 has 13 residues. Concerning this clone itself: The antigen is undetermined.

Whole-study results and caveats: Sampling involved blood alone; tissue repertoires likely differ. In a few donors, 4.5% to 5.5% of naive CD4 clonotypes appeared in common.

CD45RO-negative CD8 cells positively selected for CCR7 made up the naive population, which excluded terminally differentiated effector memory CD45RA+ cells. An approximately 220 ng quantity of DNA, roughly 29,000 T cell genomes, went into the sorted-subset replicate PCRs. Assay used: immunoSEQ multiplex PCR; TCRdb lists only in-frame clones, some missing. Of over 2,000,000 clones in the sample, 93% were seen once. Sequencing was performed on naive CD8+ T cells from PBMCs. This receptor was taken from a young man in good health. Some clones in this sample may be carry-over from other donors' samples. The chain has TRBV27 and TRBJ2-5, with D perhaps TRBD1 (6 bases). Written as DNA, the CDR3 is TGTGCCAGCAGCCCGGACAGCAAAGAGACCCAGTACTTC. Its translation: CASSPDSKETQYF.